Listed below are T cell receptor beta chains from one sample, sequenced in a study of blood T cells in healthy people across ages. Each CDR3 protein gets one entry after TCRdb re-called the 5' RACE reads with MiXCR. Here the sample spans roughly 800,000 distinct CDR3 sequences, 55% to 70% being singletons. The sequenced sample was blood. These receptors were taken from a man younger than 40 in good health. Each CDR3 is given with its conserved first and last residue. The D gene is left open where the match is weak. The size field is filled for only some rows; it gives once, few, many or a size class.

j_call: TRBJ2-7; clone_size: .; d_call: TRBD2; v_call: TRBV11-2; cdr3_aa: CASSQHTGLMYEQYF; cdr3_nt: TGTGCCAGCAGCCAACATACGGGACTAATGTACGAGCAGTACTTC
j_call: TRBJ2-3; clone_size: .; d_call: .; v_call: TRBV7-2; cdr3_aa: CASSLGAQRDTQYF; cdr3_nt: TGTGCCAGCAGCTTAGGCGCCCAAAGGGATACGCAGTATTTT
j_call: TRBJ1-2; clone_size: .; d_call: TRBD1; v_call: TRBV20-1; cdr3_aa: CSAGTVSHGYTF; cdr3_nt: TGCAGTGCTGGGACAGTGAGCCATGGCTACACCTTC
j_call: TRBJ2-7; clone_size: few; d_call: TRBD1; v_call: TRBV20-1; cdr3_aa: CSATTGTYEQYF; cdr3_nt: TGCAGTGCAACGACAGGGACCTACGAGCAGTACTTC
j_call: TRBJ2-7; clone_size: .; d_call: .; v_call: TRBV20-1; cdr3_aa: CSALKAGGVEQYF; cdr3_nt: TGCAGTGCCTTGAAGGCAGGGGGGGTCGAGCAGTACTTC
j_call: TRBJ2-5; clone_size: .; d_call: .; v_call: TRBV27; cdr3_aa: CASSQQGSGTQYF; cdr3_nt: TGTGCCAGCAGTCAACAGGGATCAGGGACCCAGTACTTC
j_call: TRBJ1-4; clone_size: .; d_call: .; v_call: TRBV20-1; cdr3_aa: CSAHPDGATNEKLFF; cdr3_nt: TGCAGTGCGCACCCGGACGGTGCAACTAATGAAAAACTGTTTTTT
j_call: TRBJ2-7; clone_size: .; d_call: TRBD1; v_call: TRBV18; cdr3_aa: CASFLGQGYEQYF; cdr3_nt: TGTGCCAGCTTCCTCGGACAGGGATACGAGCAGTACTTC
j_call: TRBJ2-7; clone_size: .; d_call: .; v_call: TRBV7-9; cdr3_aa: CASISQTYERYF; cdr3_nt: TGTGCCAGCATCAGCCAGACATACGAGCGGTACTTC
j_call: TRBJ1-2; clone_size: .; d_call: .; v_call: TRBV30; cdr3_aa: CAWSGVVGTYGYTF; cdr3_nt: TGTGCCTGGAGCGGTGTAGTTGGGACCTATGGCTACACCTTC
j_call: TRBJ2-3; clone_size: once; d_call: .; v_call: TRBV12-3/TRBV12-4; cdr3_aa: CASRPKGADTQYF; cdr3_nt: TGTGCCAGCAGACCGAAAGGGGCAGATACGCAGTATTTT
j_call: TRBJ2-7; clone_size: .; d_call: TRBD2; v_call: TRBV7-9; cdr3_aa: CASSDGTSGSQIPAFEQYF; cdr3_nt: TGTGCCAGCAGCGACGGGACTAGCGGGAGCCAAATCCCAGCTTTCGAGCAGTACTTC
j_call: TRBJ2-3; clone_size: .; d_call: .; v_call: TRBV20-1; cdr3_aa: CSATQVQLDTQYF; cdr3_nt: TGCAGTGCCACGCAAGTACAGTTAGATACGCAGTATTTT
j_call: TRBJ2-7; clone_size: .; d_call: .; v_call: TRBV6-6; cdr3_aa: CASRYSAPWDEQYF; cdr3_nt: TGTGCCAGCAGGTACTCGGCTCCTTGGGACGAGCAGTACTTC
j_call: TRBJ1-2; clone_size: once; d_call: TRBD1; v_call: TRBV18; cdr3_aa: CASSPDGDRTNYGYTF; cdr3_nt: TGTGCCAGCTCACCGGATGGGGACAGAACTAATTATGGCTACACCTTC
j_call: TRBJ1-2; clone_size: .; d_call: .; v_call: TRBV9; cdr3_aa: CASSAGYEGSYGYTF; cdr3_nt: TGTGCCAGCAGCGCGGGTTATGAGGGGAGCTATGGCTACACCTTC
j_call: TRBJ1-2; clone_size: .; d_call: .; v_call: TRBV11-2; cdr3_aa: CASSSIVSQALGYTF; cdr3_nt: TGTGCCAGCAGCTCAATAGTATCGCAGGCCTTGGGCTACACCTTC
j_call: TRBJ1-2; clone_size: .; d_call: .; v_call: TRBV27; cdr3_aa: CASRPSGMVYGYTF; cdr3_nt: TGTGCCAGCAGGCCGTCGGGGATGGTCTATGGCTACACCTTC
j_call: TRBJ1-2; clone_size: .; d_call: .; v_call: TRBV7-2; cdr3_aa: CASRPDDRIYGYTF; cdr3_nt: TGTGCCAGCAGACCCGACGACAGGATCTATGGCTACACCTTC
j_call: TRBJ2-5; clone_size: .; d_call: TRBD2; v_call: TRBV7-2; cdr3_aa: CASSLPTGTSRETQYF; cdr3_nt: TGTGCCAGCAGCCTACCGACCGGGACTAGCAGGGAGACCCAGTACTTC
j_call: TRBJ1-6; clone_size: .; d_call: .; v_call: TRBV7-8; cdr3_aa: CASSLGRGGSSPLHF; cdr3_nt: TGTGCCAGCAGCTTAGGCCGGGGGGGATCATCACCCCTCCACTTT
j_call: TRBJ2-1; clone_size: few; d_call: .; v_call: TRBV5-1; cdr3_aa: CASSLGASSHNEQFF; cdr3_nt: TGCGCCAGCAGCTTGGGGGCTAGCAGCCACAATGAGCAGTTCTTC
j_call: TRBJ2-4; clone_size: few; d_call: TRBD2; v_call: TRBV9; cdr3_aa: CASSTGTSGIQYF; cdr3_nt: TGTGCCAGCAGCACGGGGACTAGTGGCATTCAGTACTTC
j_call: TRBJ1-2; clone_size: .; d_call: .; v_call: TRBV20-1; cdr3_aa: CSARDRGRTDSDYGYTF; cdr3_nt: TGCAGTGCTAGAGATAGGGGCAGGACCGATAGCGACTATGGCTACACCTTC
j_call: TRBJ1-2; clone_size: .; d_call: .; v_call: TRBV9; cdr3_aa: CASSVDGGTQGYTF; cdr3_nt: TGTGCCAGCAGCGTAGATGGGGGGACCCAAGGCTACACCTTC
j_call: TRBJ2-7; clone_size: .; d_call: TRBD1; v_call: TRBV28; cdr3_aa: CASRTGVGREQYF; cdr3_nt: TGTGCCAGCAGGACAGGGGTGGGTCGCGAGCAGTACTTC
j_call: TRBJ2-5; clone_size: few; d_call: .; v_call: TRBV7-2; cdr3_aa: CASSTRPETQYF; cdr3_nt: TGTGCCAGCAGTACAAGGCCAGAGACCCAGTACTTC
j_call: TRBJ1-5; clone_size: many; d_call: .; v_call: TRBV20-1; cdr3_aa: CSARSPNRAGDQPQHF; cdr3_nt: TGCAGTGCTAGATCCCCAAACAGGGCCGGAGATCAGCCCCAGCATTTT
j_call: TRBJ1-1; clone_size: .; d_call: TRBD1; v_call: TRBV7-2; cdr3_aa: CASSRDRGQGAEAFF; cdr3_nt: TGTGCCAGCTCGCGGGACAGGGGGCAGGGTGCTGAAGCTTTCTTT
j_call: TRBJ1-6; clone_size: few; d_call: .; v_call: TRBV7-9; cdr3_aa: CASSFPGSNSPLHF; cdr3_nt: TGTGCCAGCAGCTTTCCGGGGTCGAATTCACCCCTCCACTTT
j_call: TRBJ1-4; clone_size: once; d_call: .; v_call: TRBV13; cdr3_aa: CASSLGAGSEKLFF; cdr3_nt: TGTGCCAGCAGCCTGGGCGCGGGGTCCGAAAAACTGTTTTTT
j_call: TRBJ1-2; clone_size: once; d_call: .; v_call: TRBV20-1; cdr3_aa: CSATPGEYTYGYTF; cdr3_nt: TGCAGTGCTACCCCGGGAGAGTACACATATGGCTACACCTTC
j_call: TRBJ2-5; clone_size: .; d_call: TRBD2; v_call: TRBV30; cdr3_aa: CAWTRLRTSGETQYF; cdr3_nt: TGTGCCTGGACGCGCCTTCGGACTAGCGGAGAGACCCAGTACTTC
j_call: TRBJ2-5; clone_size: few; d_call: .; v_call: TRBV29-1; cdr3_aa: CSVWWRAAEETQYF; cdr3_nt: TGCAGCGTTTGGTGGAGGGCCGCGGAAGAGACCCAGTACTTC
j_call: TRBJ1-2; clone_size: few; d_call: .; v_call: TRBV20-1; cdr3_aa: CSARRGADYGYTF; cdr3_nt: TGCAGTGCTAGAAGGGGCGCAGACTATGGCTACACCTTC
j_call: TRBJ2-7; clone_size: .; d_call: TRBD2; v_call: TRBV29-1; cdr3_aa: CSVGVAGSYEQYF; cdr3_nt: TGCAGCGTTGGGGTAGCGGGGAGCTACGAGCAGTACTTC
j_call: TRBJ2-2; clone_size: .; d_call: .; v_call: TRBV12-3/TRBV12-4; cdr3_aa: CASTQTSSGELFF; cdr3_nt: TGTGCCAGCACCCAAACTAGTTCCGGGGAGCTGTTTTTT
j_call: TRBJ2-3; clone_size: .; d_call: .; v_call: TRBV29-1; cdr3_aa: CSVLPVDTQYF; cdr3_nt: TGCAGCGTTCTCCCCGTGGATACGCAGTATTTT
j_call: TRBJ1-2; clone_size: .; d_call: TRBD1; v_call: TRBV20-1; cdr3_aa: CSARDVQTGDYGYTF; cdr3_nt: TGCAGTGCTAGAGATGTGCAGACAGGGGACTATGGCTACACCTTC
j_call: TRBJ2-1; clone_size: .; d_call: .; v_call: TRBV5-1; cdr3_aa: CASSLAESYNEQFF; cdr3_nt: TGCGCCAGCAGCTTGGCCGAGAGCTACAATGAGCAGTTCTTC
j_call: TRBJ2-7; clone_size: .; d_call: .; v_call: TRBV11-2; cdr3_aa: CASSPTVGGHEQYF; cdr3_nt: TGTGCCAGCAGCCCCACCGTGGGGGGGCACGAGCAGTACTTC
j_call: TRBJ1-4; clone_size: .; d_call: .; v_call: TRBV6-5; cdr3_aa: CASSYLAGEGSEKLFF; cdr3_nt: TGTGCCAGCAGTTACTTAGCGGGGGAAGGGAGTGAAAAACTGTTTTTT
j_call: TRBJ2-7; clone_size: .; d_call: TRBD2; v_call: TRBV27; cdr3_aa: CASSWRGSHEQYF; cdr3_nt: TGTGCCAGCAGTTGGCGGGGGTCCCACGAGCAGTACTTC
j_call: TRBJ2-3; clone_size: .; d_call: .; v_call: TRBV27; cdr3_aa: CASKTLPTDTQYF; cdr3_nt: TGTGCCAGCAAGACCTTACCCACAGATACGCAGTATTTT
j_call: TRBJ2-7; clone_size: .; d_call: TRBD2; v_call: TRBV12-5; cdr3_aa: CALTRGGREQYF; cdr3_nt: TGTGCACTGACACGCGGGGGTCGCGAGCAGTACTTC
j_call: TRBJ2-5; clone_size: many; d_call: .; v_call: TRBV29-1; cdr3_aa: CSARLGGETQYF; cdr3_nt: TGCAGCGCCCGACTTGGGGGGGAGACCCAGTACTTC
j_call: TRBJ2-1; clone_size: .; d_call: .; v_call: TRBV2; cdr3_aa: CASREDSRAEQFF; cdr3_nt: TGTGCCAGCAGAGAAGACAGTCGCGCTGAGCAGTTCTTC
j_call: TRBJ2-3; clone_size: .; d_call: .; v_call: TRBV4-1; cdr3_aa: CASSPSEGTQYF; cdr3_nt: TGCGCCAGCAGCCCCTCCGAGGGTACGCAGTATTTT
j_call: TRBJ1-2; clone_size: .; d_call: .; v_call: TRBV28; cdr3_aa: CASSLIPVYGYTF; cdr3_nt: TGTGCCAGCAGTCTCATCCCCGTGTATGGCTACACCTTC
j_call: TRBJ1-1; clone_size: .; d_call: TRBD1; v_call: TRBV9; cdr3_aa: CASSSFVTGMNTEAFF; cdr3_nt: TGTGCCAGCAGTTCCTTCGTGACAGGGATGAACACTGAAGCTTTCTTT
j_call: TRBJ2-7; clone_size: .; d_call: TRBD2; v_call: TRBV20-1; cdr3_aa: CSASDPGLAGGYEQYF; cdr3_nt: TGCAGTGCTAGCGACCCGGGACTAGCGGGAGGTTACGAGCAGTACTTC